This TCR beta chain appears in the sequencing data of a study of vaccination and CD4 T cells after COVID-19 (dated by TCRdb to the early 2020s). Describing the broader study: Convalescent patients had a positive SARS-CoV-2 result on nasal swab PCR, and of these patients, 8 or 9 had mild disease and one had severe disease. As controls, cultures received a CEFX viral epitope pool (the positive control), an HIV-1 Nef peptide pool (the negative control), or no peptide at all. Post-vaccine blood samples were taken a median of roughly 72 days after the second vaccine dose, with a range of 14 to 241 days. Post-COVID blood samples were collected from convalescent patients a median of roughly 100 days after diagnosis, with a range of about 35 to 170 days. Two doses of either the Pfizer-BioNTech BNT162b2 vaccine (n=8) or the Moderna mRNA-1273 vaccine (n=2) were administered to participants. The convalescent cohort included six males and four females, with two Hispanic individuals, seven Caucasians, two Asians and one multiracial person. For stimulating the cultures, overlapping spike peptide pools were used, derived from SARS-CoV-2 as well as from the common cold coronaviruses HCoV-NL63, HCoV-OC43 and HCoV-229E. In around 9 COVID-19 convalescent patients and a handful of infection-naive healthy vaccine recipients, researchers compared the spike-specific CD4+ TCR repertoire from before mRNA vaccination with the repertoire from after.

V loses 2 bases of germline sequence and J loses 5 bases, and the interval between the two ends is 14 bases. Via the germline V gene (reference sequence), CDR1 is DFQATT and CDR2 SNEGSKA. The CDR3 numbers 14 residues from cysteine through phenylalanine. This entry keeps only the CDR3 DNA: 42 bases, framed from base 1. The library relied on PCR. DNA from cultured CD4+ T cells underwent TCR sequencing with the Oncomine TCR Beta short-read assay at the Johns Hopkins FTIC core. The QIAamp micro DNA kit was used to extract genomic DNA from the cultured CD4+ T cells. The Oncomine TCR Beta libraries from cultured CD4+ T cells were pooled using unique dual indexes and then sequenced on an Illumina iSeq 100. In the source study's methods: Non-productive sequences were removed, and CDR3s not starting with C, not ending with F or W, or shorter than 7 amino acids were discarded. The MANAFEST web application identified antigen-specific clonotypes by comparing peptide-stimulated wells against reference wells and other culture wells. An FDR below 0.05, an odds ratio above 5, and a productive frequency above 0.1% in at least two of three replicate wells were required for clones to be considered positive. A clonotype was classed as cross-reactive if the clonotype showed significant expansion both in SARS-CoV-2 spike wells and in at least one common cold coronavirus spike condition. Levenshtein distances (stringdist) and unrooted phylogenetic trees (ape) in R version 3.6.1 were used to assess CDR3 homology. Clones were called with MiXCR by TCRdb after fastp trimmed the public reads at Q25, and only in-frame beta chains were retained. Every CDR3 protein is listed once, alongside the most common genes and DNA of its rows. These V and J calls derive from TCRdb rather than the authors' analysis. The sample profile shows 15,000 to 20,000 distinct CDR3 sequences; more than 50% of them were found once. More than 9% of the sample rests with the top ten.

General study outcomes and caveats: Relatively few convalescent patients were included in the study, and early timepoints after natural infection were not analyzed. The median number of SARS-CoV-2-reactive clonotypes rose from 20 to 25 after infection to 38 after vaccination, but the change was not significant. In convalescent patients, a median around 86% of post-vaccine SARS-CoV-2-reactive clones were detected only after vaccination, suggesting vaccine-specific priming. Nearly all vaccine-specific clones in convalescent patients (304 of 307) were mono-reactive for SARS-CoV-2 spike rather than cross-reactive with common cold coronaviruses.

A remark on this clonotype: Its antigen specificity is not known. No base quality information exists; no much larger clone differs at one position.

Per the publication, the treatment or condition label means: approximately nine-day PBMC culture with coronavirus spike peptide pools or control peptides (ViraFEST assay). The ViraFEST assay, used in the study, expanded antigen-specific T cells with peptide pools and then identified the expanded clonotypes through TCR sequencing. The convalescent patients' positive SARS-CoV-2 PCR tests fell between March and December 2020, which was before the Alpha, Beta and Delta variants emerged in the United States. PBMCs were cultured at about 2 million per well in IMDM supplemented with roughly 5% human AB serum and approximately 10 IU/ml IL-2, with approximately 9.5 ug/ml peptide pools added. Half of the culture medium was replaced with fresh IL-2-containing medium on days 3 and 7. Once the cells had been in culture for roughly 10 days, the EasySep CD4+ T cell isolation kit was used to isolate CD4+ T cells by negative selection. Ficoll-Paque Plus gradient centrifugation was used to isolate PBMCs from whole blood, and the isolated PBMCs were then either used fresh or cryopreserved at -140C. Each culture condition was generally run in triplicate wells.

Source material: CD4+ T cells from blood, cultured in vitro. The rearranged segments are TRBV20-1 and TRBJ2-3, with no confident D gene call. This receptor was obtained from a human donor who had recovered from COVID-19. The nucleotide sequence is TGCAGTGCTAGATTGTTTAGTGCAGGAGATACGCAGTATTTT. Its amino acids are CSARLFSAGDTQYF.